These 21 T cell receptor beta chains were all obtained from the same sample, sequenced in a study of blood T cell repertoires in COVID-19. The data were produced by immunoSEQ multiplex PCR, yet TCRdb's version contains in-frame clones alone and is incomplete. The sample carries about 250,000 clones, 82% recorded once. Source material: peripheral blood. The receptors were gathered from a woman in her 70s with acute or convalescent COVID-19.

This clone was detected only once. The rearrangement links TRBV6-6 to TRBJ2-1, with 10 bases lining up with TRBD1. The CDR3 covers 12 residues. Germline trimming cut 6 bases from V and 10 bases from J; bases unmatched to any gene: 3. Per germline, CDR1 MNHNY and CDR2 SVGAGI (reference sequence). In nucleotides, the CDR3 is TGTGCCAGCAGGGGGACAGGGGTAGAGCAGTTCTTC. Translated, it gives CASRGTGVEQFF.

The CDR3 DNA reads as TGTGCCAGCAGCCAAGGGGGACAGATGAACACTGAAGCTTTCTTT. Amino acids: CASSQGGQMNTEAFF. The chain recombines TRBV4-2 with TRBJ1-1; 7 nucleotides align to TRBD1. The CDR3 length is 15 residues. V gave up 1 base and J gave up 0 bases; unmatched junction bases: 2. Germline-derived CDR1 and CDR2 are LGHNA and YNFKEQ.

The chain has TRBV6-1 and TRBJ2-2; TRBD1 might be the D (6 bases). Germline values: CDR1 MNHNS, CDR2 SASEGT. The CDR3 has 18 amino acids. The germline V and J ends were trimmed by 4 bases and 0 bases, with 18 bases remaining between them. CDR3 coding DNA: TGTGCCAGCAGTGCTCGACAGGTTAGACTCGCGAACACCGGGGAGCTGTTTTTT. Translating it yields CASSARQVRLANTGELFF.

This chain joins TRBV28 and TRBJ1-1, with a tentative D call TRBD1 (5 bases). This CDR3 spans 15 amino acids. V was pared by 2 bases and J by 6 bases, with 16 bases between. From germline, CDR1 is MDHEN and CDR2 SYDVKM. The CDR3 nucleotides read TGTGCCAGCAGTTTAGGGGGGGTCCCTTTCTCTGAAGCTTTCTTT. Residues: CASSLGGVPFSEAFF.

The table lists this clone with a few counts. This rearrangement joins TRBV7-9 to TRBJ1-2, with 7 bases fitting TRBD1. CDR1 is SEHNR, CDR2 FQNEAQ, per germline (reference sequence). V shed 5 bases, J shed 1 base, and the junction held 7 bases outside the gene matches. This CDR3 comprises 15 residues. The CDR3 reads CASSLRDSNNYGYTF. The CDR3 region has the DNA TGTGCCAGCAGCCTTAGGGACAGCAATAACTATGGCTACACCTTC.

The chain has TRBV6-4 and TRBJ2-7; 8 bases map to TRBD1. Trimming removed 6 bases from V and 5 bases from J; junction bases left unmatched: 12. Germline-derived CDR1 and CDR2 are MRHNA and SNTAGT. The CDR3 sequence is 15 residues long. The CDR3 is CASRTTLDRANEQYF. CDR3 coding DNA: TGTGCCAGCAGGACCACTTTGGACAGGGCCAACGAGCAGTACTTC.

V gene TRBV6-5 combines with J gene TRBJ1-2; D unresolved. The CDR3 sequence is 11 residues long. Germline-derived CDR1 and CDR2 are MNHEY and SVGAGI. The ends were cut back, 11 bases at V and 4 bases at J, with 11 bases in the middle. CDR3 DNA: TGTGCCGCTAAAGAGGGCTATGGCTACACCTTC. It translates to CAAKEGYGYTF.

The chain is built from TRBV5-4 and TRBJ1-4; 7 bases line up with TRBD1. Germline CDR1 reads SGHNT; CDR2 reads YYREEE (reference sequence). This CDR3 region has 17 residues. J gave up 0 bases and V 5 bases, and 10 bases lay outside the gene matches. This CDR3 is CASRITGTAATNEKLFF. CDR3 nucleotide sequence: TGTGCCAGCAGGATAACCGGGACAGCGGCAACTAATGAAAAACTGTTTTTT.

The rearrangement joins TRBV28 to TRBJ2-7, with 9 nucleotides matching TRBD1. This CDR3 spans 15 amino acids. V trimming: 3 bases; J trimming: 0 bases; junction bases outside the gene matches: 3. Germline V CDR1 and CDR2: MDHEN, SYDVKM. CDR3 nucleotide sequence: TGTGCCAGCAGTTTTTTGGACAGGGGCTCCTACGAGCAGTACTTC. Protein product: CASSFLDRGSYEQYF.

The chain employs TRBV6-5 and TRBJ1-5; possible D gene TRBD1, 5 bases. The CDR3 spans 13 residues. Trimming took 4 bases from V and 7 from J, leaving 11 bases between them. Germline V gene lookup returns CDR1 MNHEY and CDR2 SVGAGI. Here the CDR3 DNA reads TGTGCCAGCAGTTCCCAGGGAAGGCAGCCCCAGCATTTT. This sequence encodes CASSSQGRQPQHF.

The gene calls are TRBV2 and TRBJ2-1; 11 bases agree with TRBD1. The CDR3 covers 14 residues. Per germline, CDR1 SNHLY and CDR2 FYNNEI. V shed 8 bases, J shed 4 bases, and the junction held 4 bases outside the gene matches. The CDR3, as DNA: TGTGCCAGCGGGGACAGGGGGGGATACAATGAGCAGTTCTTC. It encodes CASGDRGGYNEQFF.

CDR3 sequence reads: CASSLDRDSNTGELFF. DNA of the CDR3: TGTGCCAGCAGCTTAGATCGGGACAGCAACACCGGGGAGCTGTTTTTT. The chain joins TRBV11-2 to TRBJ2-2; 7 positions agree with TRBD1. Germline values: CDR1 SGHAT, CDR2 FQNNGV. V lost 0 bases and J lost 2; bases outside the gene matches: 3. The CDR3 covers 16 residues.

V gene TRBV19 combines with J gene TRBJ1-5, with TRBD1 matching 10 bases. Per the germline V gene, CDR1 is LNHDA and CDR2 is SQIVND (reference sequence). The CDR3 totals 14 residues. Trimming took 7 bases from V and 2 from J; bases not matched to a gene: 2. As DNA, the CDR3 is TGTGCCAGTATGGGGACAGGGGGCAATCAGCCCCAGCATTTT. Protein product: CASMGTGGNQPQHF.

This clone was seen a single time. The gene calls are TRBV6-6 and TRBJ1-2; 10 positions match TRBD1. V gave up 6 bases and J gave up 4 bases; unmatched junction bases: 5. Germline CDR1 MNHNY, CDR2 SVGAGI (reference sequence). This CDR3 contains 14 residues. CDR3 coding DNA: TGTGCCAGCAGGTTGACAGGGGGCACCTATGGCTACACCTTC. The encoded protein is CASRLTGGTYGYTF.

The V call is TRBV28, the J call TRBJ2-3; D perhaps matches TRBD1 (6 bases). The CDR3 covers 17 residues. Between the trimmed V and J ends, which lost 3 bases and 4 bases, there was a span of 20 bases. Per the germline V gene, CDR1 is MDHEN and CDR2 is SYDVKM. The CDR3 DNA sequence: TGTGCCAGCAGTTTTATAGTGACAGGTTCCTTAGCAGATACGCAGTATTTT. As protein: CASSFIVTGSLADTQYF.

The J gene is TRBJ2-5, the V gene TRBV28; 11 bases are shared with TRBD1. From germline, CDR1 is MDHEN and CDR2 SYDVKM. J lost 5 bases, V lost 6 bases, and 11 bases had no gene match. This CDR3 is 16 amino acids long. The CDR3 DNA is TGTGCCAGCAGCCCCTGGACAGGGGGCAGGTGGGAGACCCAGTACTTC. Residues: CASSPWTGGRWETQYF.

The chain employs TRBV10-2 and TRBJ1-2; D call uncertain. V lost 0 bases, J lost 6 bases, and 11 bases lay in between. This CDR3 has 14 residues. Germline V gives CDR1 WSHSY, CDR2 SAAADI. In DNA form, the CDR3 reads TGCGCCAGCAGTGAGTCAAGAGGGATCCATGGCTACACCTTC. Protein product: CASSESRGIHGYTF.

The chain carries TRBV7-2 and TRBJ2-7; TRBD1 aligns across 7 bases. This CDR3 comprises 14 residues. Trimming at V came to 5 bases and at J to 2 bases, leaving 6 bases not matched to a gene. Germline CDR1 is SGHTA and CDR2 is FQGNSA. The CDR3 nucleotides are TGTGCCAGCAGCGTCAACAGGGGCCCCTACGAGCAGTACTTC. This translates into CASSVNRGPYEQYF.

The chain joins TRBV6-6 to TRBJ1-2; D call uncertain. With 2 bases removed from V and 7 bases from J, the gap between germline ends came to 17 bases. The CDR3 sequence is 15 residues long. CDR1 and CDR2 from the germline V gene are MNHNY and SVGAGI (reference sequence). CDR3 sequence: CASSYTLPRPGGYTF. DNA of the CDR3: TGTGCCAGCAGTTACACACTACCCCGGCCGGGTGGCTACACCTTC.

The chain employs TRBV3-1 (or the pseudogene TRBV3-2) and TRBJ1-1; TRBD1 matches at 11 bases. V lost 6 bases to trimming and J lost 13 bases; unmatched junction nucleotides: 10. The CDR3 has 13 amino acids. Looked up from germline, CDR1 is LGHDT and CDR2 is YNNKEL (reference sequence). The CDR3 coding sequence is TGTGCCAGCAGTGAGATTACCGGGACAGGGGGTTTCTTT. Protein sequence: CASSEITGTGGFF.

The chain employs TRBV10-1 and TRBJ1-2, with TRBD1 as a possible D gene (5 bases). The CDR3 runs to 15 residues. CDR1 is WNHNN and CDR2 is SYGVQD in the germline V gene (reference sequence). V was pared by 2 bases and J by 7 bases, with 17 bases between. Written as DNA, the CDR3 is TGCGCCAGCAGTGAGACGTTGGGCAGGGCAGGTGGCTACACCTTC. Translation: CASSETLGRAGGYTF.